These T cell receptor beta chains were read from a single sample in a study of blood T cell repertoires in COVID-19. Sequencing used immunoSEQ multiplex PCR; TCRdb keeps in-frame clones, though not all of them. Of about 80,000 clones in the sample, 85% were seen once. The material sequenced was peripheral blood. The receptors shown here come from a man aged 50 to 59 with COVID-19, enrolled during active disease. Each CDR3 is given with its conserved first and last residue. D genes are given only for firm matches. Some rows mark clone size as missing; the rest say once, few, many or name a class of expanded clone.

CDR3 protein: CASSQSPGRGYQETQYF; CDR3 DNA: TGTGCCAGCAGCCAATCACCCGGGAGGGGGTACCAAGAGACCCAGTACTTC; D gene: TRBD2; J gene: TRBJ2-5; V gene: TRBV4-2; clone size: -; CDR3 length: 17
CDR3 protein: CASSPLRDSLQAKLFF; CDR3 DNA: TGTGCCAGCAGTCCCCTCCGGGACTCCCTTCAAGCGAAACTGTTTTTT; D gene: -; J gene: TRBJ1-4; V gene: TRBV27; clone size: -; CDR3 length: 16
CDR3 protein: CASSPLLPRAGNTIYF; CDR3 DNA: TGTGCCAGCAGTCCACTCCTACCTCGAGCTGGAAACACCATATATTTT; D gene: -; J gene: TRBJ1-3; V gene: TRBV27; clone size: -; CDR3 length: 16
CDR3 protein: CASSIPPLRDTEAFF; CDR3 DNA: TGTGCCAGTAGTATACCCCCACTGCGAGACACTGAAGCTTTCTTT; D gene: -; J gene: TRBJ1-1; V gene: TRBV19; clone size: -; CDR3 length: 15
CDR3 protein: CASSRGLAEYNEQFF; CDR3 DNA: TGTGCCAGCAGTCGGGGACTAGCGGAATACAATGAGCAGTTCTTC; D gene: TRBD2; J gene: TRBJ2-1; V gene: TRBV7-2; clone size: few; CDR3 length: 15
CDR3 protein: CASSLGGLAEETQYF; CDR3 DNA: TGTGCCAGCAGCTTAGGGGGACTAGCGGAAGAGACCCAGTACTTC; D gene: TRBD2; J gene: TRBJ2-5; V gene: TRBV11-2; clone size: -; CDR3 length: 15
CDR3 protein: CASSASTPSRGRIGEQYF; CDR3 DNA: TGTGCCAGCAGTGCCTCGACTCCCTCTCGAGGGAGGATCGGCGAGCAGTACTTC; D gene: -; J gene: TRBJ2-7; V gene: TRBV25-1; clone size: -; CDR3 length: 18
CDR3 protein: CASSEGGGVGTDTQYF; CDR3 DNA: TGTGCCAGCAGTGAAGGCGGCGGGGTAGGCACAGATACGCAGTATTTT; D gene: -; J gene: TRBJ2-3; V gene: TRBV6-4; clone size: few; CDR3 length: 16
CDR3 protein: CASSQYGDSYGYTF; CDR3 DNA: TGTGCCAGCAGCCAGTACGGGGACAGTTATGGCTACACCTTC; D gene: TRBD1; J gene: TRBJ1-2; V gene: TRBV7-3; clone size: few; CDR3 length: 14
CDR3 protein: CASSSRQGYEQYF; CDR3 DNA: TGTGCCAGCAGCTCACGGCAGGGATACGAGCAGTACTTC; D gene: -; J gene: TRBJ2-7; V gene: TRBV9; clone size: few; CDR3 length: 13
CDR3 protein: CASSLGAGVINEQFF; CDR3 DNA: TGCGCCAGCAGCTTGGGAGCGGGAGTTATTAATGAGCAGTTCTTC; D gene: TRBD2; J gene: TRBJ2-1; V gene: TRBV5-1; clone size: -; CDR3 length: 15
CDR3 protein: CASSLKQGNTEAFF; CDR3 DNA: TGTGCCAGCAGTTTAAAACAGGGGAACACTGAAGCTTTCTTT; D gene: -; J gene: TRBJ1-1; V gene: TRBV28; clone size: once; CDR3 length: 14
CDR3 protein: CASSERGTPYEQYF; CDR3 DNA: TGTGCCAGCAGTGAACGCGGGACCCCCTACGAGCAGTACTTC; D gene: -; J gene: TRBJ2-7; V gene: TRBV6-1; clone size: -; CDR3 length: 14
CDR3 protein: CASSLEDRVEETQYF; CDR3 DNA: TGTGCCAGCAGCTTGGAGGACAGGGTCGAGGAGACCCAGTACTTC; D gene: TRBD1; J gene: TRBJ2-5; V gene: TRBV5-8; clone size: -; CDR3 length: 15
CDR3 protein: CASSQGLTSSYEQYF; CDR3 DNA: TGTGCCAGCAGCCAAGGACTCACGAGCTCCTACGAGCAGTACTTC; D gene: -; J gene: TRBJ2-7; V gene: TRBV6-5; clone size: -; CDR3 length: 15
CDR3 protein: CASSLGTGQGNQPQHF; CDR3 DNA: TGTGCCAGCAGCCTTGGAACGGGACAGGGCAATCAGCCCCAGCATTTT; D gene: TRBD1; J gene: TRBJ1-5; V gene: TRBV7-9; clone size: -; CDR3 length: 16
CDR3 protein: CASSFSRQGSYEQYF; CDR3 DNA: TGTGCCAGCAGCTTTTCGAGACAGGGGTCCTACGAGCAGTACTTC; D gene: TRBD1; J gene: TRBJ2-7; V gene: TRBV5-5; clone size: -; CDR3 length: 15
CDR3 protein: CASSLPLKGASFF; CDR3 DNA: TGTGCCAGCAGTTTACCCCTCAAAGGGGCGTCGTTCTTC; D gene: -; J gene: TRBJ2-1; V gene: TRBV28; clone size: -; CDR3 length: 13
CDR3 protein: CAWGLQGHTGELFF; CDR3 DNA: TGTGCCTGGGGTCTACAGGGGCACACCGGGGAGCTGTTTTTT; D gene: TRBD1; J gene: TRBJ2-2; V gene: TRBV30; clone size: once; CDR3 length: 14
CDR3 protein: CASSEASGYNEQFF; CDR3 DNA: TGCGCCAGCAGTGAAGCTAGCGGATACAATGAGCAGTTCTTC; D gene: TRBD2; J gene: TRBJ2-1; V gene: TRBV10-2; clone size: -; CDR3 length: 14
CDR3 protein: CASSSSMPGLNEKLFF; CDR3 DNA: TGTGCCAGCAGTAGCAGTATGCCGGGACTTAATGAAAAACTGTTTTTT; D gene: -; J gene: TRBJ1-4; V gene: TRBV7-9; clone size: -; CDR3 length: 16
CDR3 protein: CAWSVWRGRGFEQYF; CDR3 DNA: TGTGCCTGGAGTGTTTGGAGGGGCAGGGGGTTCGAGCAGTACTTC; D gene: -; J gene: TRBJ2-7; V gene: TRBV30; clone size: -; CDR3 length: 15
CDR3 protein: CSADKSYEQYF; CDR3 DNA: TGCAGTGCTGACAAATCCTACGAGCAGTACTTC; D gene: -; J gene: TRBJ2-7; V gene: TRBV20-1; clone size: -; CDR3 length: 11
CDR3 protein: CASSQGGDNYGYTF; CDR3 DNA: TGCGCCAGCAGCCAAGGAGGAGATAACTATGGCTACACCTTC; D gene: -; J gene: TRBJ1-2; V gene: TRBV4-1; clone size: -; CDR3 length: 14
CDR3 protein: CASSQASSEAFF; CDR3 DNA: TGTGCCAGCAGCCAAGCTAGTTCTGAAGCTTTCTTT; D gene: -; J gene: TRBJ1-1; V gene: TRBV3-1/TRBV3-2; clone size: -; CDR3 length: 12
CDR3 protein: CACRRAGAYNEQFF; CDR3 DNA: TGTGCCTGTCGTCGGGCGGGAGCCTACAATGAGCAGTTCTTC; D gene: TRBD2; J gene: TRBJ2-1; V gene: TRBV6-5; clone size: -; CDR3 length: 14
CDR3 protein: CASSVGVGSSYNEQFF; CDR3 DNA: TGTGCCAGCAGCGTAGGGGTAGGGAGCTCCTACAATGAGCAGTTCTTC; D gene: -; J gene: TRBJ2-1; V gene: TRBV9; clone size: -; CDR3 length: 16
CDR3 protein: CASSPSGGQPQHF; CDR3 DNA: TGCGCCAGCAGCCCGTCAGGGGGCCAGCCCCAGCATTTT; D gene: TRBD1; J gene: TRBJ1-5; V gene: TRBV4-3; clone size: few; CDR3 length: 13
CDR3 protein: CATQEDRNQPQHF; CDR3 DNA: TGTGCCACTCAGGAGGATCGCAATCAGCCCCAGCATTTT; D gene: -; J gene: TRBJ1-5; V gene: TRBV18; clone size: -; CDR3 length: 13
CDR3 protein: CASSPRQGNEQFF; CDR3 DNA: TGTGCCAGCAGCCCGCGACAGGGGAATGAGCAGTTCTTC; D gene: TRBD1; J gene: TRBJ2-1; V gene: TRBV3-1/TRBV3-2; clone size: -; CDR3 length: 13
CDR3 protein: CASSQDGTFLNTEAFF; CDR3 DNA: TGCGCCAGCAGCCAAGATGGGACATTCTTGAACACTGAAGCTTTCTTT; D gene: -; J gene: TRBJ1-1; V gene: TRBV4-1; clone size: -; CDR3 length: 16
CDR3 protein: CASSLVLLGQGNQPQHF; CDR3 DNA: TGTGCCAGCAGCTTAGTATTATTGGGACAAGGCAATCAGCCCCAGCATTTT; D gene: -; J gene: TRBJ1-5; V gene: TRBV7-9; clone size: -; CDR3 length: 17
CDR3 protein: CASSYSGSGLSQNTQYF; CDR3 DNA: TGTGCCAGCAGTTACTCGGGTAGCGGGTTATCCCAGAATACGCAGTATTTT; D gene: TRBD2; J gene: TRBJ2-3; V gene: TRBV6-8; clone size: -; CDR3 length: 17
CDR3 protein: CASSNRRAGWQFF; CDR3 DNA: TGTGCCAGCAGTAACCGAAGGGCGGGATGGCAGTTCTTC; D gene: -; J gene: TRBJ2-1; V gene: TRBV27; clone size: -; CDR3 length: 13
CDR3 protein: CASSLDRDAEAFF; CDR3 DNA: TGTGCCAGCTCACTCGACAGGGATGCTGAAGCTTTCTTT; D gene: TRBD1; J gene: TRBJ1-1; V gene: TRBV18; clone size: -; CDR3 length: 13
CDR3 protein: CASSRDRGWVGYTF; CDR3 DNA: TGTGCCAGCAGCCGCGACAGGGGGTGGGTTGGCTACACCTTC; D gene: TRBD1; J gene: TRBJ1-2; V gene: TRBV28; clone size: -; CDR3 length: 14
CDR3 protein: CASRWTGEYSPLHF; CDR3 DNA: TGTGCCAGCAGGTGGACAGGGGAGTATTCACCCCTCCACTTT; D gene: TRBD1; J gene: TRBJ1-6; V gene: TRBV28; clone size: -; CDR3 length: 14
CDR3 protein: CASSYVLKAFF; CDR3 DNA: TGTGCCAGCAGCTACGTACTGAAAGCTTTCTTT; D gene: -; J gene: TRBJ1-1; V gene: TRBV11-2; clone size: -; CDR3 length: 11
CDR3 protein: CASSTGTVYGYTF; CDR3 DNA: TGTGCCAGCAGCACCGGGACAGTCTATGGCTACACCTTC; D gene: TRBD1; J gene: TRBJ1-2; V gene: TRBV3-1/TRBV3-2; clone size: -; CDR3 length: 13
CDR3 protein: CASSILAGANTGELFF; CDR3 DNA: TGTGCCAGCAGCATACTAGCGGGGGCGAACACCGGGGAGCTGTTTTTT; D gene: TRBD2; J gene: TRBJ2-2; V gene: TRBV28; clone size: -; CDR3 length: 16
CDR3 protein: CSSRLGADEQFF; CDR3 DNA: TGCAGCTCAAGACTGGGGGCGGATGAGCAGTTCTTC; D gene: -; J gene: TRBJ2-1; V gene: TRBV29-1; clone size: -; CDR3 length: 12
CDR3 protein: CASSYPADRAGTQYF; CDR3 DNA: TGTGCCAGCAGTTACCCCGCCGACAGGGCTGGGACCCAGTACTTC; D gene: TRBD1; J gene: TRBJ2-5; V gene: TRBV6-5; clone size: few; CDR3 length: 15
CDR3 protein: CASSVGRGQAGNTIYF; CDR3 DNA: TGTGCCAGCAGCGTAGGGAGGGGACAGGCCGGAAACACCATATATTTT; D gene: TRBD1; J gene: TRBJ1-3; V gene: TRBV9; clone size: few; CDR3 length: 16
CDR3 protein: CASSGTPYEQYF; CDR3 DNA: TGTGCCAGCAGCGGGACACCCTACGAGCAGTACTTC; D gene: -; J gene: TRBJ2-7; V gene: TRBV28; clone size: -; CDR3 length: 12
CDR3 protein: CASSQESGGPGEEQYF; CDR3 DNA: TGCGCCAGCAGCCAAGAATCGGGGGGGCCGGGGGAAGAGCAGTACTTC; D gene: TRBD2; J gene: TRBJ2-7; V gene: TRBV4-1; clone size: once; CDR3 length: 16
CDR3 protein: CASSLSGTRLSSGNTIYF; CDR3 DNA: TGCGCCAGCAGCTTAAGTGGAACTAGATTGAGCTCTGGAAACACCATATATTTT; D gene: -; J gene: TRBJ1-3; V gene: TRBV5-1; clone size: -; CDR3 length: 18
CDR3 protein: CASRILLAGGNEQFF; CDR3 DNA: TGTGCCAGCAGAATCCTACTAGCGGGAGGGAATGAGCAGTTCTTC; D gene: TRBD2; J gene: TRBJ2-1; V gene: TRBV28; clone size: -; CDR3 length: 15
CDR3 protein: CASSVATGIAYNEQFF; CDR3 DNA: TGTGCCAGCAGCGTCGCGACAGGGATTGCCTACAATGAGCAGTTCTTC; D gene: TRBD1; J gene: TRBJ2-1; V gene: TRBV7-9; clone size: -; CDR3 length: 16
CDR3 protein: CASSFAGDRGREKLFF; CDR3 DNA: TGTGCCAGCAGCTTTGCGGGCGACAGGGGCAGGGAAAAACTGTTTTTT; D gene: TRBD1; J gene: TRBJ1-4; V gene: TRBV5-4; clone size: -; CDR3 length: 16